These 20 T cell receptor beta chains originate from one sample sequenced in a study of shared clonotypes between healthy human individuals. The protocol was immunoSEQ multiplex PCR, while the TCRdb copy is restricted to in-frame clones and leaves out a portion. The table shows approximately 650,000 clones, with about 95% occurring only once. Terminally differentiated effector memory CD45RA+ cells were excluded from the naive CD8 cells, which were CD45RO-negative and positively selected for CCR7. The sample was naive CD8+ T cells sorted from blood. All receptors come from a woman in her 30s in good health.

The V gene is TRBV9, the J gene TRBJ2-5; 11 bases align to TRBD2. The CDR3 is made up of 15 amino acids. Germline lookup yields CDR1 SGDLS and CDR2 YYNGEE. With V trimmed by 3 bases and J by 3 bases, 4 bases remained unmatched. CDR3 sequence: CASSAPGLAEETQYF. The CDR3 region has the DNA TGTGCCAGCAGCGCCCCGGGACTAGCGGAAGAGACCCAGTACTTC.

J is TRBJ2-2 and V is TRBV27; D not resolved. V lost 7 bases, J lost 8 bases, and 17 bases lay in between. Germline CDR1 is MNHEY and CDR2 is SMNVEV (reference sequence). The CDR3 length is 14 residues. The CDR3 spells CASTSPPGRGELFF. As DNA, the CDR3 is TGTGCCAGCACCTCACCACCCGGGCGAGGGGAGCTGTTTTTT.

The chain links TRBV7-6 to TRBJ2-3, with 11 bases lining up with TRBD2. V shed 4 bases, J shed 1 base, and the junction held 7 bases outside the gene matches. This CDR3 contains 17 residues. Germline values: CDR1 SGHVS, CDR2 FNYEAQ. Written as DNA, the CDR3 is TGTGCCAGCAGCTCCGTAGCGGGAGGGGAAGGCACAGATACGCAGTATTTT. Its translation: CASSSVAGGEGTDTQYF.

This clone occurred once. This chain joins TRBV7-9 and TRBJ2-3; D could derive from TRBD1 or TRBD2 (7 bases each). Germline V gene lookup returns CDR1 SEHNR and CDR2 FQNEAQ (reference sequence). The CDR3 spans 16 residues. The V end lost 5 bases, the J end lost 3 bases, and 18 bases lay between the germline ends. CDR3 region: CASSPQGGGSTDTQYF. In nucleotides, the CDR3 is TGTGCCAGCAGCCCCCAGGGGGGCGGGAGTACAGATACGCAGTATTTT.

The chain combines TRBV2 with TRBJ2-7; TRBD1 or TRBD2 may be the D gene (5 bases each). The CDR3 loop spans 15 amino acids. CDR1 is SNHLY and CDR2 is FYNNEI in the germline V gene. Trimming removed 3 bases at V and 4 bases at J, with 16 bases between. The CDR3 loop is CASSEGVGRVYEQYF. CDR3 nucleotides: TGTGCCAGCAGTGAGGGGGTGGGCAGGGTGTACGAGCAGTACTTC.

This chain uses TRBV29-1 with TRBJ1-2; D gene unclear. Germline lookup yields CDR1 SQVTM and CDR2 ANQGSEA. CDR3 length equals 15 residues. Trimming removed 1 base at V and 1 base at J, with 13 bases between. The CDR3 region is CSVEAGFGSNYGYTF. Here the CDR3 DNA reads TGCAGCGTTGAAGCGGGTTTTGGGAGTAACTATGGCTACACCTTC.

J is TRBJ2-7 and V is TRBV7-9, with TRBD2 matching over 9 bases. There are 17 residues in the CDR3. J was trimmed by 4 bases and V by 1 base; bases with no gene match: 11. Germline loops: CDR1 SEHNR, CDR2 FQNEAQ (reference sequence). CDR3 amino acids: CASSLEEVSGRLYEQYF. CDR3 nucleotide sequence: TGTGCCAGCAGCTTAGAGGAAGTTAGCGGGAGACTTTACGAGCAGTACTTC.

This chain connects TRBV29-1 to TRBJ2-5; 12 nucleotides align to TRBD2. Germline CDR1 and CDR2: SQVTM and ANQGSEA. J was trimmed by 5 bases and V by 7 bases; bases with no gene match: 11. CDR3 size: 15 residues. CDR3 in amino acids: CSAPGLAGFGETQYF. DNA of the CDR3: TGCAGCGCGCCAGGACTAGCGGGATTCGGGGAGACCCAGTACTTC.

This chain joins TRBV2 and TRBJ1-5; 9 nucleotides line up with TRBD1. Germline CDR1 reads SNHLY; CDR2 reads FYNNEI. CDR3 length equals 14 residues. The V and J ends lost 6 bases and 7 bases, in that order; junction bases with no gene match: 7. The CDR3 DNA sequence: TGTGCCAGCAGCAAGACAGGGGGGCGGCAGCCCCAGCATTTT. It codes for CASSKTGGRQPQHF.

Turning to this clone: This CDR3 is also generated by other DNA sequences in the sample. The chain employs TRBV5-4 and TRBJ2-7; D not resolved. The CDR3 loop spans 14 amino acids. Trimming pared 0 bases from V and 0 bases from J, leaving 7 bases between. The V gene's germline CDR1 is SGHNT and CDR2 YYREEE (reference sequence). Here the CDR3 reads CASSLERDSYEQYF. CDR3 nucleotides: TGTGCCAGCAGCTTGGAAAGGGACTCCTACGAGCAGTACTTC.

The V gene is TRBV19, the J gene TRBJ1-1; 8 bases map to TRBD1. V was pared by 5 bases and J by 4 bases, with 3 bases of the junction left unmatched. The germline gives CDR1 LNHDA, CDR2 SQIVND (reference sequence). The CDR3 totals 13 residues. CDR3: CASSWTGTTEAFF. The CDR3 nucleotides read TGTGCCAGTAGTTGGACAGGGACCACTGAAGCTTTCTTT.

The V and J genes are TRBV13 and TRBJ2-7; D unclear. The CDR3 covers 11 residues. Deletions cut 6 bases from V and 5 bases from J, with 8 bases between. CDR1 PRHDT and CDR2 FYEKMQ come from the germline V gene (reference sequence). The CDR3 DNA sequence: TGTGCCAGCAGACTTGGACACGAGCAGTACTTC. It encodes CASRLGHEQYF.

The chain joins TRBV28 to TRBJ1-1; TRBD1 matches at 7 bases. Germline lookup yields CDR1 MDHEN and CDR2 SYDVKM. The V gene end was trimmed by 1 base and the J gene end by 4 bases; junction bases not matched to a gene: 3. The CDR3 is 14 residues long. CDR3 sequence reads: CASSLSRGPTEAFF. CDR3 sequence (DNA): TGTGCCAGCAGTTTATCGAGGGGGCCCACTGAAGCTTTCTTT.

V and J are TRBV9 and TRBJ2-2; D might be TRBD2 (6 bases). Looked up from germline, CDR1 is SGDLS and CDR2 is YYNGEE. This CDR3 region has 15 residues. The V gene lost 4 bases and the J gene lost 5 bases, with 15 bases spanning the gap. The CDR3 DNA follows: TGTGCCAGCAGCAAAGTGGAGGGGTGGACCGGGGAGCTGTTTTTT. Translated: CASSKVEGWTGELFF.

V gene TRBV5-1 combines with J gene TRBJ1-4; TRBD1 might be the D (6 bases). There are 15 residues in the CDR3. Germline V lookup: CDR1 SGHRS, CDR2 YFSETQ. With 5 bases removed from V and 8 bases from J, the gap between germline ends came to 19 bases. This CDR3 reads CASRGGHRSIEKLFF. Written as DNA, the CDR3 is TGCGCCAGCAGAGGGGGACACAGAAGCATCGAAAAACTGTTTTTT.

V usage is TRBV7-6 and J usage is TRBJ2-7; D is uncertain. V lost 6 bases and J lost 2, with 11 bases in between. The CDR3 sequence is 13 residues long. Looked up from germline, CDR1 is SGHVS and CDR2 is FNYEAQ. In nucleotides, the CDR3 is TGTGCCAGCAGTGGCGGTGGTGCCTACGAGCAGTACTTC. It codes for CASSGGGAYEQYF.

The DNA of the CDR3 is TGTGCCAGCACCCCGGGGGGGAGCCACTATGGCTACACCTTC. Translating gives CASTPGGSHYGYTF. The chain couples TRBV27 to TRBJ1-2; the D gene is possibly TRBD1 (5 bases). Germline values: CDR1 MNHEY, CDR2 SMNVEV (reference sequence). Trimming removed 7 bases at V and 3 bases at J, with 15 bases between. The CDR3 runs 14 residues.

The chain has TRBV6-5 and TRBJ1-2; 7 bases align to TRBD1. The CDR3 totals 15 residues. V dropped 2 bases and J dropped 7; count of bases not matched to a gene: 10. The germline gives CDR1 MNHEY, CDR2 SVGAGI. DNA for the CDR3: TGTGCCAGCAGTTACCAAGGGACAGTTCTTGGTGGCTACACCTTC. It is translated as CASSYQGTVLGGYTF.

This chain uses TRBV4-1 with TRBJ1-1; D is perhaps TRBD1 (6 bases). Trimming took 0 bases from V and 1 from J, leaving 9 bases between them. CDR1 and CDR2 (germline): MGHRA, YSYEKL. This CDR3 spans 15 amino acids. CDR3 sequence: CASSQEGGPNTEAFF. In nucleotides, the CDR3 is TGCGCCAGCAGCCAAGAAGGGGGGCCGAACACTGAAGCTTTCTTT.

The chain recombines TRBV5-4 with TRBJ2-1, with D unresolved. Germline CDR1 and CDR2: SGHNT and YYREEE (reference sequence). Trimming left V 4 bases short and J 5 bases short, with 10 bases between. This CDR3 is 13 amino acids long. CDR3 sequence: CASSNGQNNEQFF. The DNA of the CDR3 is TGTGCCAGCAGCAACGGGCAGAACAATGAGCAGTTCTTC.